This TCR beta chain was documented in a study of CD8+ T cells in alopecia areata. RNA was isolated and reverse transcribed to cDNA, the sequencing template. Clones were read by immunoSEQ multiplex PCR, and TCRdb kept only the in-frame ones, dropping some. This sample yields under 65,000 clones, of which 44% are seen a single time; approximately 50% belongs to the top ten. Germline V gene lookup returns CDR1 MNHEY and CDR2 SMNVEV (reference sequence). With 6 bases removed from V and 5 bases from J, the gap between germline ends came to 13 bases. The CDR3 extends over 13 amino acids. This rearrangement joins TRBV27 to TRBJ1-2; D is perhaps TRBD1 (6 bases). Sequencing was performed on NKG2D-low CD8+ T cells sorted from blood. The sequence was collected from a human donor with alopecia areata. CDR3 DNA: TGTGCCAGCAGCCACATAGGGACATATGGCTACACCTTC. Translated: CASSHIGTYGYTF.